These T cell receptor beta chains were read from a single sample in a study of Ad26.COV2.S vaccination and SARS-CoV-2 variants. The repertoire was sequenced with immunoSEQ multiplex PCR; TCRdb's copy has only in-frame clones and lacks some. The profile shows roughly 240,000 clones, around nine tenths of them singletons. The source material was peripheral blood, sampled in a trial of Ad26.COV2.S vaccine versus placebo. The receptors shown here come from a person aged 18 to 65 who received the Ad26.COV2.S COVID-19 vaccine or a placebo. CDR3s include the opening cysteine and the closing phenylalanine or tryptophan. Fields, in order: CDR3 DNA, CDR3 protein, V gene, J gene, D gene, clone size. D genes are given only for firm matches. Expanded clones are given a class, and other clones once, few, many or no size at all.

DNA: TGTGCCAGCAGCTTCTCAGGGTTTAGCCTGTCGGATACGCAGTATTTT; CDR3: CASSFSGFSLSDTQYF; V: TRBV11-2; J: TRBJ2-3; D: -; size: few
DNA: TGTGCCAGCAGCTTACTCAGTTCGAACCAAGAGACCCAGTACTTC; CDR3: CASSLLSSNQETQYF; V: TRBV7-2; J: TRBJ2-5; D: -; size: -
DNA: TGTGCCAGCAGAACGATAGCGGGGGGGCGGGACGAGCAGTACTTC; CDR3: CASRTIAGGRDEQYF; V: TRBV6-5; J: TRBJ2-7; D: TRBD2; size: -
DNA: TGTGCCTCCGGACAGGGACTTATGAACACTGAAGCTTTCTTT; CDR3: CASGQGLMNTEAFF; V: TRBV30; J: TRBJ1-1; D: TRBD1; size: -
DNA: TGCGCCAGTTTACTAGGAGGGTCATCGGGAACTGAAGCTTTCTTT; CDR3: CASLLGGSSGTEAFF; V: TRBV5-1; J: TRBJ1-1; D: -; size: -
DNA: TGTGCCAGCGAAGCCTTGGTAGGTGAAGCTTTCTTT; CDR3: CASEALVGEAFF; V: TRBV6-5; J: TRBJ1-1; D: -; size: -
DNA: TGTGCCAGCAGCTTATTCCCCACAGGGGAGGAAGCTTTCTTT; CDR3: CASSLFPTGEEAFF; V: TRBV7-2; J: TRBJ1-1; D: TRBD1; size: once
DNA: TGTGCCAGCAGCCCTGGGGGGAGGGCCGGAGAGACCCAGTACTTC; CDR3: CASSPGGRAGETQYF; V: TRBV9; J: TRBJ2-5; D: TRBD2; size: -
DNA: TGCGCCAGCAGTGGACAGGGAAATTCACCCCTCCACTTT; CDR3: CASSGQGNSPLHF; V: TRBV10-1; J: TRBJ1-6; D: TRBD1; size: -
DNA: TGTGCCAGCAGCTTAACGACAGGGCCTGGAAACACCATATATTTT; CDR3: CASSLTTGPGNTIYF; V: TRBV7-9; J: TRBJ1-3; D: TRBD1; size: -
DNA: TGTGCCAGCAGGGGGGGGGCACACAGGGGAGTGAATCAGCCCCAGCATTTT; CDR3: CASRGGAHRGVNQPQHF; V: TRBV28; J: TRBJ1-5; D: TRBD1; size: -
DNA: TGTGCCAGCAGCCTAGATGGAAATTACGAGCAGTACTTC; CDR3: CASSLDGNYEQYF; V: TRBV3-1/TRBV3-2; J: TRBJ2-7; D: -; size: -
DNA: TGTGCCAGCAGCTCCGGGTTCGACGGGACTGAAGCTTTCTTT; CDR3: CASSSGFDGTEAFF; V: TRBV11-2; J: TRBJ1-1; D: -; size: -
DNA: TGTGCCAGCAGCCAAGGTCGGCCCCACTCCAGTTTCAGCACTGAAGCTTTCTTT; CDR3: CASSQGRPHSSFSTEAFF; V: TRBV3-1/TRBV3-2; J: TRBJ1-1; D: -; size: -
DNA: TGTGCCAGCAGTTCGACAGGTTTAGCCAAAAACATTCAGTACTTC; CDR3: CASSSTGLAKNIQYF; V: TRBV27; J: TRBJ2-4; D: -; size: -
DNA: TGTGCCAGCTATTCCGGACAGCGGAACACTGAAGCTTTCTTT; CDR3: CASYSGQRNTEAFF; V: TRBV19; J: TRBJ1-1; D: -; size: -
DNA: TGTGCCAGCAGCCCCCCATATGGTAAGGGCCCTGAGACCCAGTACTTC; CDR3: CASSPPYGKGPETQYF; V: TRBV5-4; J: TRBJ2-5; D: -; size: few
DNA: TGTGCCAGCAGTGAAGCGCGCCGGACAGGGAGAGCTTTCTTT; CDR3: CASSEARRTGRAFF; V: TRBV2; J: TRBJ1-1; D: TRBD1; size: -
DNA: TGTGCCAGCAGTCCCGGATGGGGCGACACCGGGGAGCTGTTTTTT; CDR3: CASSPGWGDTGELFF; V: TRBV11-3; J: TRBJ2-2; D: -; size: -
DNA: TGTGCCAGCAGCCAAAGCTCCGGGGCCTGGACAGATACGCAGTATTTT; CDR3: CASSQSSGAWTDTQYF; V: TRBV14; J: TRBJ2-3; D: -; size: once
DNA: TGCGCCAGCAGTGAGCACAGACTAGCGGGGAGGGAGACCCAGTACTTC; CDR3: CASSEHRLAGRETQYF; V: TRBV10-2; J: TRBJ2-5; D: TRBD2; size: -
DNA: TGTGCCAGCAGCTTAGCCGGGACTAGCGGGAGCTATAATGAGCAGTTCTTC; CDR3: CASSLAGTSGSYNEQFF; V: TRBV7-2; J: TRBJ2-1; D: TRBD2; size: -
DNA: TGTGCCAGCACTAAAGCGGTCCTCACCTACGAGCAGTACTTC; CDR3: CASTKAVLTYEQYF; V: TRBV28; J: TRBJ2-7; D: -; size: -
DNA: TGTGCCAGCGCCGCGGGGTCCTACGAGCAGTACTTC; CDR3: CASAAGSYEQYF; V: TRBV6-5; J: TRBJ2-7; D: -; size: -
DNA: TGTGCCAGCAGTTTCCAGAACACCGGGGAGCTGTTTTTT; CDR3: CASSFQNTGELFF; V: TRBV28; J: TRBJ2-2; D: -; size: -
DNA: TGTGCCAGCTCACCTCGGTGGACAGGGGTTACTGAAGCTTTCTTT; CDR3: CASSPRWTGVTEAFF; V: TRBV18; J: TRBJ1-1; D: TRBD1; size: -
DNA: TGTGCCAGCAAACAAAGCGGGGGGGCCCCCGAGACCCAGTACTTC; CDR3: CASKQSGGAPETQYF; V: TRBV7-3; J: TRBJ2-5; D: TRBD2; size: -
DNA: TGTGCCAGCAGCCAAGACCCCCCCAGTGGTGACGAGCAGTACTTC; CDR3: CASSQDPPSGDEQYF; V: TRBV3-1/TRBV3-2; J: TRBJ2-7; D: -; size: -
DNA: TGTGCCAGCAGTTTAACTAGCGGGAGCACAGATACGCAGTATTTT; CDR3: CASSLTSGSTDTQYF; V: TRBV28; J: TRBJ2-3; D: TRBD2; size: -
DNA: TGTGCCACCCGGGTGGGCGGCACTGAAGCTTTCTTT; CDR3: CATRVGGTEAFF; V: TRBV6-6; J: TRBJ1-1; D: -; size: -
DNA: TGTGCCAGCAGTTTATACGGACAGGGAACTATAGCCAAAAACATTCAGTACTTC; CDR3: CASSLYGQGTIAKNIQYF; V: TRBV28; J: TRBJ2-4; D: TRBD1; size: -
DNA: TGCAGTGCTAGCCAAGAGACCCAGTACTTC; CDR3: CSASQETQYF; V: TRBV20-1; J: TRBJ2-5; D: -; size: -
DNA: TGTGCCAGCACCACCACGGGACTGGGGATCGAGACCCAGTACTTC; CDR3: CASTTTGLGIETQYF; V: TRBV14; J: TRBJ2-5; D: -; size: -
DNA: TGTGCCAGCAGCTTAGTCGTCCTGGGGGGTGAGCAGTTCTTC; CDR3: CASSLVVLGGEQFF; V: TRBV7-2; J: TRBJ2-1; D: -; size: -
DNA: TGTGCCACGTTAGCGGACCGTGATTACAATGAGCAGTTCTTC; CDR3: CATLADRDYNEQFF; V: TRBV5-4; J: TRBJ2-1; D: -; size: -
DNA: TGTGCCACCAGTGATCGACGGGACAGGGAAGATCAGCCCCAGCATTTT; CDR3: CATSDRRDREDQPQHF; V: TRBV24-1; J: TRBJ1-5; D: TRBD1; size: -
DNA: TGTGCCAGCAGGACAGGCCCCTACGAGCAGTACTTC; CDR3: CASRTGPYEQYF; V: TRBV28; J: TRBJ2-7; D: -; size: -
DNA: TGCGCCAGCAGCCAAGCGTTCGCGTGGGGGCAGTTCTTC; CDR3: CASSQAFAWGQFF; V: TRBV4-1; J: TRBJ2-1; D: -; size: -
DNA: TGTGCCAGCAGTCGGGACAGGTCTTTAAACTATGGCTACACCTTC; CDR3: CASSRDRSLNYGYTF; V: TRBV6-5; J: TRBJ1-2; D: TRBD1; size: -
DNA: TGTGCCAGCAGCAACAGGGGGCTGGGCTATGGCTACACCTTC; CDR3: CASSNRGLGYGYTF; V: TRBV6-2/TRBV6-3; J: TRBJ1-2; D: TRBD1; size: -
DNA: TGTGCCAGTAGTAAGTACCACCTCCGCTACGAGCAGTACTTC; CDR3: CASSKYHLRYEQYF; V: TRBV19; J: TRBJ2-7; D: -; size: few
DNA: TGTGCCAGCAGCGTGGGACTAGCGGGGGGAGAGCGGTACGAGCAGTACTTC; CDR3: CASSVGLAGGERYEQYF; V: TRBV9; J: TRBJ2-7; D: TRBD2; size: -